The clone carrying this T cell receptor beta chain was found many times. This sample was included in a study of HIV-infected patients and healthy controls. About the research overall: Viral load fell to undetectable in about 70% of the 16 patients by the second blood draw.

In germline, CDR1 is ENHRY, CDR2 SYGVKD. V gave up 3 bases and J gave up 5 bases; unmatched junction bases: 9. This CDR3 is built from 15 residues. cDNA was made from approximately 500 ng RNA using alpha and beta constant primers. Each of the alpha and beta chains got its own library through chain-specific third strand synthesis with indices. Via MiXCR, TCRdb re-called the 5' RACE reads, giving one row per CDR3 protein. The sample records several thousand distinct CDR3 sequences, 9.3% being singletons. The repertoire came from unfractionated whole blood and reflected all unsorted peripheral T cells. Sequenced material: blood, taken before antiretroviral therapy. This receptor was taken from an adult with HIV infection. The rearrangement joins TRBV10-3 to TRBJ1-1; 7 bases are a match to TRBD1. In DNA form, the CDR3 reads TGTGCCATCAGTGACCGGACAGGCGGCAGTACTGAAGCTTTCTTT. Its protein is CAISDRTGGSTEAFF.